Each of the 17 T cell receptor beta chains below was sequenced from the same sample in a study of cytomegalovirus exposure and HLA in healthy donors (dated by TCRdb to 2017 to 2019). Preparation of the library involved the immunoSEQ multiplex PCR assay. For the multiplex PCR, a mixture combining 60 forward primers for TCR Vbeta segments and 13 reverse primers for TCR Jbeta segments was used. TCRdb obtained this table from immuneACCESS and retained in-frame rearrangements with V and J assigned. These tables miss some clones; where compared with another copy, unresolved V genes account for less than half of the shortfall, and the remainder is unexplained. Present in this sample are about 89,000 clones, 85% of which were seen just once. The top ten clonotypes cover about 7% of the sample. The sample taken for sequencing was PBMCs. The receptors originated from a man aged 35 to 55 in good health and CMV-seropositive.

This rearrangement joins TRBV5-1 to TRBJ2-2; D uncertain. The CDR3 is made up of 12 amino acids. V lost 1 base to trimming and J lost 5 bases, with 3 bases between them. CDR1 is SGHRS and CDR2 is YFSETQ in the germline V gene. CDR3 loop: CASSLQTGELFF. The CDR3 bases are TGCGCCAGCAGCTTGCAGACCGGGGAGCTGTTTTTT. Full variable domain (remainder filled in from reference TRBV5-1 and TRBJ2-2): KAGVTQTPRYLIKTRGQQVTLSCSPISGHRSVSWYQQTPGQGLQFLFEYFSETQRNKGNFPGRFSGRQFSNSRSEMNVSTLELGDSALYLCASSLQTGELFFGEGSRLTVL.

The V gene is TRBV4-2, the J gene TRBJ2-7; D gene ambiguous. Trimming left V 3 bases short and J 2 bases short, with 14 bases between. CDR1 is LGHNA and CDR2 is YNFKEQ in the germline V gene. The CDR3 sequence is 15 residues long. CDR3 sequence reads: CASSQRGGWAYEQYF. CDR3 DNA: TGTGCCAGCAGCCAGCGAGGCGGTTGGGCCTACGAGCAGTACTTC.

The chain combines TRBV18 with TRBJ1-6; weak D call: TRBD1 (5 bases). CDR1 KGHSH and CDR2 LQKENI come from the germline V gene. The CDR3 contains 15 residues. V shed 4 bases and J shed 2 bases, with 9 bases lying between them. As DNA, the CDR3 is TGTGCCAGCTCACGGGGGGAACCCTATAATTCACCCCTCCACTTT. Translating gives CASSRGEPYNSPLHF.

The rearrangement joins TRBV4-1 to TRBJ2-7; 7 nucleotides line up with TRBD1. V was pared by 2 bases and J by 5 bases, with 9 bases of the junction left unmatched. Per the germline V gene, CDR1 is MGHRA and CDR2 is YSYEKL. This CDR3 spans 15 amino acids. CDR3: CASSQPDREHHEQYF. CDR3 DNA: TGCGCCAGCAGCCAACCCGACAGGGAGCACCACGAGCAGTACTTC.

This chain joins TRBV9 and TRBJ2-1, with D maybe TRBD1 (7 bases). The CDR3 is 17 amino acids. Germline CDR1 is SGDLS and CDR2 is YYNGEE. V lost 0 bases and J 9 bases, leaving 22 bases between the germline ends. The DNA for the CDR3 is TGTGCCAGCAGCGTAGTTGGGCGGGCAGGGGGAGGCGGTGAGCAGTTCTTC. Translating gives CASSVVGRAGGGGEQFF.

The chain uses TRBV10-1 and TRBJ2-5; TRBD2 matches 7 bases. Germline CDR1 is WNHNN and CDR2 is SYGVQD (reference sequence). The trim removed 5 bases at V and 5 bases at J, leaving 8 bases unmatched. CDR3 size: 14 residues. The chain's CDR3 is CASSFAGVGETQYF. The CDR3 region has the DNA TGCGCCAGCAGTTTTGCGGGAGTGGGGGAGACCCAGTACTTC.

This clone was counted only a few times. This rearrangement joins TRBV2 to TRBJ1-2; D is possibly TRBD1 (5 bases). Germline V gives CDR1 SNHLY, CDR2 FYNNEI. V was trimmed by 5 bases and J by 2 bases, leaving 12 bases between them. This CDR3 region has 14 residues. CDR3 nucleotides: TGTGCCAGCAGTTTTTTGACAGAGAACTATGGCTACACCTTC. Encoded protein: CASSFLTENYGYTF.

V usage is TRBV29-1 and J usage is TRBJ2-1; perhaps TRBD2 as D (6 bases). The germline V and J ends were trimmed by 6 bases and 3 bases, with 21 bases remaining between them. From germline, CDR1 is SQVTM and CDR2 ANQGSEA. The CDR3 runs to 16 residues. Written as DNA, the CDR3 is TGCAGCGTGGCCCCGGGACTCCTGGGCGTCTACAATGAGCAGTTCTTC. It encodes CSVAPGLLGVYNEQFF.

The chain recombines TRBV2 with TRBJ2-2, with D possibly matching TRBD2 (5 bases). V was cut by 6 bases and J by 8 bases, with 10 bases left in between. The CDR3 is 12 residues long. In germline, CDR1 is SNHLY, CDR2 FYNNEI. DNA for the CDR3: TGTGCCAGCAGGAGGGCGACTGGGGAGCTGTTTTTT. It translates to CASRRATGELFF.

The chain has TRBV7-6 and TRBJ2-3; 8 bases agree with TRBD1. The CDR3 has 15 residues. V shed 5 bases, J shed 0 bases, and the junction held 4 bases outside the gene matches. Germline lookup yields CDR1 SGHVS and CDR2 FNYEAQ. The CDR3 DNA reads TGTGCCAGCAGCCCCTGGACAGGGAGCACAGATACGCAGTATTTT. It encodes CASSPWTGSTDTQYF.

The CDR3 DNA sequence: TGTGCCAGCAGTTTATTGGGCGTCAGGCTAGCGGGCGGCCTCAATGAGCAGTTCTTC. As protein: CASSLLGVRLAGGLNEQFF. The chain couples TRBV28 to TRBJ2-1, with 8 bases matching TRBD2. The length of the CDR3 is 19 residues. The V segment lost 1 base and the J segment 6 bases; nucleotides outside the gene matches: 17. From germline, CDR1 is MDHEN and CDR2 SYDVKM. Full variable domain (remainder filled in from reference TRBV28 and TRBJ2-1): DVKVTQSSRYLVKRTGEKVFLECVQDMDHENMFWYRQDPGLGLRLIYFSYDVKMKEKGDIPEGYSVSREKKERFSLILESASTNQTSMYLCASSLLGVRLAGGLNEQFFGPGTRLTVL.

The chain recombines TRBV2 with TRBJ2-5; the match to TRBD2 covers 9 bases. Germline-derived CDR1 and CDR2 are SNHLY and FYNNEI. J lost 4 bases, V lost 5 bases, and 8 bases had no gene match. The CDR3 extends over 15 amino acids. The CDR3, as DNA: TGTGCCAGCAGTCGGGATAGCGGGAGATTAGAGACCCAGTACTTC. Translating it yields CASSRDSGRLETQYF.

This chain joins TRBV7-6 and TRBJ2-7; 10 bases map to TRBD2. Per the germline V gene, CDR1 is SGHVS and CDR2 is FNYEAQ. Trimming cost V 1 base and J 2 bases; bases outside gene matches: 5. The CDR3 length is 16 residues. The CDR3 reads CASSLVTSGSTYEQYF. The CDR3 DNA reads TGTGCCAGCAGCTTAGTGACTAGCGGGTCAACCTACGAGCAGTACTTC.

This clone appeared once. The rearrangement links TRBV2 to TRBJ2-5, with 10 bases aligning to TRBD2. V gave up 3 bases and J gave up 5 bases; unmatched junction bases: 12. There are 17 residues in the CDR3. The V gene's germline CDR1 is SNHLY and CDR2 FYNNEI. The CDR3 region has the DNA TGTGCCAGCAGTGAGTCTAGCGGGGGTTTTCGACGGGAGACCCAGTACTTC. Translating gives CASSESSGGFRRETQYF.

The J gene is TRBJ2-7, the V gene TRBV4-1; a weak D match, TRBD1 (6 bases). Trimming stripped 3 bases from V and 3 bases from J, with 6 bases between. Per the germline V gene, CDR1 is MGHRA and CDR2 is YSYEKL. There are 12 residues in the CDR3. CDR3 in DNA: TGCGCCAGCAGCCAGACAGGCTACGAGCAGTACTTC. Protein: CASSQTGYEQYF.

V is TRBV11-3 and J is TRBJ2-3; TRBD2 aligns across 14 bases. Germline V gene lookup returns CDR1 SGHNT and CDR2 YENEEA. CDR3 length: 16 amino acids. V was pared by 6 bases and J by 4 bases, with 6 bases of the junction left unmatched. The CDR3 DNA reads TGTGCCAGCAGTCCGGGACTAGCGGGAGTCTCAGATACGCAGTATTTT. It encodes CASSPGLAGVSDTQYF.

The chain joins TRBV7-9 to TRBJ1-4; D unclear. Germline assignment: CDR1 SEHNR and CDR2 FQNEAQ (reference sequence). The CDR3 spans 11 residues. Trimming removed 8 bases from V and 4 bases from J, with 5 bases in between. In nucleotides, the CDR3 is TGTGCCAGCGCACTTAATGAAAAACTGTTTTTT. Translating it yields CASALNEKLFF.